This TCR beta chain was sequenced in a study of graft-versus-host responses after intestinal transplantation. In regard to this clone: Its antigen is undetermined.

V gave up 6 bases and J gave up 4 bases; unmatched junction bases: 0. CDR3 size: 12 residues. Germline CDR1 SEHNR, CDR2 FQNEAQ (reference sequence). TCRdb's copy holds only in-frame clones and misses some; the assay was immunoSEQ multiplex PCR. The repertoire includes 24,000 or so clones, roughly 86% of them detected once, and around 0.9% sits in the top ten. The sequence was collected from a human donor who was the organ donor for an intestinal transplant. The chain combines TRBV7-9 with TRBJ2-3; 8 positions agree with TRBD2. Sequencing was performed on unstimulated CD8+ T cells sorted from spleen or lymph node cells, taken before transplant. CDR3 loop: CASRGLADTQYF. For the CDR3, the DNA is TGTGCCAGCAGGGGACTAGCAGATACGCAGTATTTT. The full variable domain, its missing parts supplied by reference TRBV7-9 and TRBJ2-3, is DTGVSQNPRHKITKRGQNVTFRCDPISEHNRLYWYRQTLGQGPEFLTYFQNEAQLEKSRLLSDRFSAERPKGSFSTLEIQRTEQGDSAMYLCASRGLADTQYFGPGTRLTVL.